The 29 T cell receptor beta chains in this list originate from one sample, sequenced in a study of blood T cell repertoires in COVID-19. Generated by immunoSEQ multiplex PCR, the TCRdb table keeps only in-frame clones and is missing some. The sample lists about 200,000 clones, about 88% occurring once. Sequenced sample: peripheral blood. Receptors were obtained from a man over 45 with COVID-19, enrolled during active disease.

V is TRBV5-5 and J is TRBJ2-1; 9 bases map to TRBD1. Germline assignment: CDR1 SGHKS and CDR2 YYEKEE (reference sequence). Unmatched junction bases numbered 9, after V lost 4 bases and J lost 4 bases. The CDR3 contains 16 residues. CDR3 residues: CASSMTGGAPYNEQFF. The CDR3 region has the DNA TGTGCCAGCAGCATGACAGGGGGAGCGCCTTACAATGAGCAGTTCTTC.

The chain has TRBV7-6 and TRBJ2-1; possible D gene TRBD1, 6 bases. CDR3 size: 15 residues. Trimming pared 5 bases from V and 1 base from J, leaving 12 bases between. Looked up from germline, CDR1 is SGHVS and CDR2 is FNYEAQ. The CDR3 nucleotides read TGTGCCAGCAGCCGGGACACTGGGTCCTACAATGAGCAGTTCTTC. Translation gives CASSRDTGSYNEQFF.

The chain couples TRBV27 to TRBJ2-2; D possibly corresponds to TRBD1 (5 bases). Per the germline V gene, CDR1 is MNHEY and CDR2 is SMNVEV (reference sequence). V was pared by 4 bases and J by 6 bases, with 15 bases between. This CDR3 is built from 15 residues. The CDR3 sequence is CASSSPQGVPGELFF. The CDR3 coding sequence is TGTGCCAGCAGTTCCCCCCAGGGTGTACCCGGGGAGCTGTTTTTT.

The chain combines TRBV7-9 with TRBJ2-3; D is perhaps TRBD2 (5 bases). Trimming shortened V by 4 bases and J by 2 bases, and 19 bases separated the two germline ends. CDR3 length: 17 residues. Germline CDR1 reads SEHNR; CDR2 reads FQNEAQ (reference sequence). The CDR3 is CASSWPPDGVFTDTQYF. CDR3 nucleotide sequence: TGTGCCAGCAGCTGGCCCCCCGACGGGGTGTTCACAGATACGCAGTATTTT.

The CDR3 here is CAWSVSGTGFEKLFF. The CDR3 bases are TGTGCCTGGAGTGTTTCCGGGACAGGGTTCGAAAAACTGTTTTTT. The V and J genes are TRBV30 and TRBJ1-4; 9 bases agree with TRBD1. This CDR3 contains 15 residues. Germline V gene data show CDR1 as GTSNPN and CDR2 as SVGIG (reference sequence). Unmatched junction bases numbered 7, after V lost 0 bases and J lost 8 bases.

This clone has just one count. This chain links TRBV18 with TRBJ2-5, with TRBD1 matching over 9 bases. Germline assignment: CDR1 KGHSH and CDR2 LQKENI. The length of the CDR3 is 15 residues. The V segment lost 2 bases and the J segment 5 bases; nucleotides outside the gene matches: 6. CDR3 loop: CASSPGTGRWETQYF. Written as DNA, the CDR3 is TGTGCCAGCTCACCAGGGACAGGGCGTTGGGAGACCCAGTACTTC.

The chain recombines TRBV7-2 with TRBJ1-5; 7 bases align to TRBD1. This CDR3 region has 14 residues. V was pared by 5 bases and J by 5 bases, with 6 bases of the junction left unmatched. Germline V gene data show CDR1 as SGHTA and CDR2 as FQGNSA. As DNA, the CDR3 is TGTGCCAGCAGCCCAGGGGGAAGGGATCAGCCCCAGCATTTT. This sequence encodes CASSPGGRDQPQHF.

The gene calls are TRBV7-9 and TRBJ2-1, with TRBD2 matching over 7 bases. Germline V gives CDR1 SEHNR, CDR2 FQNEAQ (reference sequence). V shed 1 base and J 2 bases; nucleotides not matched to a gene: 5. The CDR3 contains 16 residues. The CDR3: CASSLGAGVTYNEQFF. In DNA, the CDR3 is TGTGCCAGCAGCTTAGGCGCGGGGGTTACCTACAATGAGCAGTTCTTC.

This rearrangement joins TRBV2 to TRBJ2-5, with 9 bases lining up with TRBD1. The germline V gene encodes CDR1 SNHLY and CDR2 FYNNEI. Trimming removed 5 bases from V and 5 bases from J; junction bases left unmatched: 6. The CDR3 covers 14 residues. The CDR3 here is CASSSQGAGETQYF. For the CDR3, the DNA is TGTGCCAGCAGTTCACAGGGGGCGGGGGAGACCCAGTACTTC.

The V gene is TRBV9, the J gene TRBJ2-1; 9 bases are shared with TRBD1. CDR1 and CDR2 (germline): SGDLS, YYNGEE. The CDR3 is 16 residues long. V gave up 4 bases and J gave up 2 bases; unmatched junction bases: 7. CDR3 sequence: CASSYTGTGPYNEQFF. The CDR3 region has the DNA TGTGCCAGCAGCTATACCGGGACAGGGCCCTACAATGAGCAGTTCTTC. The entire variable domain, with the rest obtained from reference TRBV9 and TRBJ2-1, is as follows: DSGVTQTPKHLITATGQRVTLRCSPRSGDLSVYWYQQSLDQGLQFLIQYYNGEERAKGNILERFSAQQFPDLHSELNLSSLELGDSALYFCASSYTGTGPYNEQFFGPGTRLTVL.

This chain uses TRBV28 with TRBJ2-3; 7 nucleotides match TRBD2. The germline V gene encodes CDR1 MDHEN and CDR2 SYDVKM. After removal of 2 bases from V and 5 bases from J, the junction contained 7 bases not matched to a gene. The CDR3 is 15 amino acids. For the CDR3, the DNA is TGTGCCAGCAGTTTAGCGGGGAGGGGCCAAGATACGCAGTATTTT. Its translation is CASSLAGRGQDTQYF.

The chain uses TRBV24-1 and TRBJ2-3; 13 bases align to TRBD2. Germline-derived CDR1 and CDR2 are KGHDR and SFDVKD. Germline trimming cut 2 bases from V and 4 bases from J; bases unmatched to any gene: 5. The CDR3 has 17 amino acids. This CDR3 is CATSDSGLAGDADTQYF. CDR3 nucleotides: TGTGCCACCAGTGATTCCGGACTAGCGGGAGACGCAGATACGCAGTATTTT.

The V gene is TRBV2, the J gene TRBJ1-1, with D possibly matching TRBD1 (6 bases). V lost 3 bases, J lost 3 bases, and 23 bases lay in between. CDR1 and CDR2 (germline): SNHLY, FYNNEI. The CDR3 spans 18 residues. This CDR3 reads CASSDFRGSGVVDTEAFF. The CDR3 DNA follows: TGTGCCAGCAGTGACTTTCGAGGGTCAGGGGTTGTTGACACTGAAGCTTTCTTT.

This sequence joins TRBV7-6 and TRBJ2-1, with TRBD2 matching over 11 bases. With V trimmed by 3 bases and J by 10 bases, 8 bases remained unmatched. Germline CDR1 SGHVS, CDR2 FNYEAQ. The CDR3 loop spans 15 amino acids. The CDR3 nucleotides are TGTGCCAGCAGCTTCAGTAGCGGGGGGGGTAGGGAGCAGTTCTTC. Its protein product is CASSFSSGGGREQFF.

This clone was seen once. V usage is TRBV29-1 and J usage is TRBJ1-5, with a tentative D call TRBD1 (5 bases). The CDR3 covers 13 residues. CDR1 and CDR2 (germline): SQVTM, ANQGSEA. The ends were cut back, 4 bases at V and 6 bases at J, with 13 bases in the middle. CDR3 residues: CSVGLGGSQPQHF. For the CDR3, the DNA is TGCAGCGTTGGATTGGGGGGGAGTCAGCCCCAGCATTTT. The entire variable domain, with the rest obtained from reference TRBV29-1 and TRBJ1-5, is as follows: SAVISQKPSRDICQRGTSLTIQCQVDSQVTMMFWYRQQPGQSLTLIATANQGSEATYESGFVIDKFPISRPNLTFSTLTVSNMSPEDSSIYLCSVGLGGSQPQHFGDGTRLSIL.

This clone was seen once. The chain links TRBV12-5 to TRBJ2-7; 7 nucleotides agree with TRBD1. CDR1 LGHNT and CDR2 FRNRAP come from the germline V gene. V lost 6 bases and J lost 4; bases outside the gene matches: 9. CDR3 size: 14 residues. As DNA, the CDR3 is TGTGCTAGTGGAAACAGGGGCCCACGTTACGAGCAGTACTTC. This encodes CASGNRGPRYEQYF.

V gene TRBV5-6 combines with J gene TRBJ2-4, with a tentative D call TRBD2 (6 bases). Germline V gene sequence: CDR1 SGHDT, CDR2 YYEEEE. The germline V and J ends were trimmed by 0 bases and 7 bases, with 11 bases remaining between them. The CDR3 sequence is 14 residues long. The CDR3 bases are TGTGCCAGCAGCTTGGCCGGTGGGAGGAACATTCAGTACTTC. The encoded protein is CASSLAGGRNIQYF. The variable domain in full, completed from reference TRBV5-6 and TRBJ2-4, reads DAGVTQSPTHLIKTRGQQVTLRCSPKSGHDTVSWYQQALGQGPQFIFQYYEEEERQRGNFPDRFSGHQFPNYSSELNVNALLLGDSALYLCASSLAGGRNIQYFGAGTRLSVL.

CDR3 region: CASSFTQGLAGPADTQYF. The CDR3 bases are TGTGCCAGCAGCTTTACCCAAGGACTAGCGGGACCCGCAGATACGCAGTATTTT. The chain carries TRBV11-3 and TRBJ2-3, with 12 bases aligning to TRBD2. Germline V gene sequence: CDR1 SGHNT, CDR2 YENEEA. Trimming removed 3 bases from V and 4 bases from J; junction bases left unmatched: 11. The CDR3 is made up of 18 amino acids.

V gene TRBV6-5 combines with J gene TRBJ1-1; a weak D match, TRBD1 (6 bases). V lost 9 bases, J lost 4 bases, and 18 bases lay in between. The CDR3 consists of 14 residues. Germline V gene lookup returns CDR1 MNHEY and CDR2 SVGAGI. The CDR3 loop is CASGSQGRGTEAFF. The CDR3 coding sequence is TGTGCCAGTGGGTCCCAGGGGCGAGGCACTGAAGCTTTCTTT.

V gene TRBV10-2 combines with J gene TRBJ2-4; D is perhaps TRBD2 (5 bases). This CDR3 has 17 residues. V was cut by 2 bases and J by 0 bases, with 14 bases left in between. Germline-derived CDR1 and CDR2 are WSHSY and SAAADI. The CDR3 DNA reads as TGCGCCAGCAGTGAGGTGGCTAGCCTGAGAGCCAAAAACATTCAGTACTTC. The encoded protein is CASSEVASLRAKNIQYF.

The chain joins TRBV25-1 to TRBJ2-5; 9 bases line up with TRBD1. This CDR3 has 15 residues. CDR1 is MGHDK and CDR2 is SYGVNS in the germline V gene. With V trimmed by 3 bases and J by 3 bases, 5 bases remained unmatched. The CDR3 here is CASSEGTGPEETQYF. The CDR3 DNA follows: TGTGCCAGCAGTGAGGGGACAGGGCCCGAAGAGACCCAGTACTTC.

The rearrangement joins TRBV12-5 to TRBJ2-1, with 9 nucleotides matching TRBD2. The CDR3 sequence is 16 residues long. Germline V gene sequence: CDR1 LGHNT, CDR2 FRNRAP. V shed 2 bases and J 5 bases; nucleotides not matched to a gene: 7. CDR3 DNA: TGTGCTAGTGGTTTGCCACTCCGGACTAGCGACAATGAGCAGTTCTTC. It is translated as CASGLPLRTSDNEQFF.

In regard to this clone: Its ends do not fully match the called genes, so a read error is possible. The chain is built from TRBV24-1 and TRBJ2-3; D is unclear. The CDR3 length is 12 residues. CDR1 is KGHDR, CDR2 SFDVKD, per germline. Here the CDR3 DNA reads TGTGCCACCAGTGATTTGGGAGATACGCAGTGTTTT. Translation: CATSDLGDTQCF.

The CDR3 region is CASTLDRVNTGELFF. DNA for the CDR3: TGTGCCAGCACGCTGGACAGGGTAAACACCGGGGAGCTGTTTTTT. The chain combines TRBV6-5 with TRBJ2-2; 8 bases align to TRBD1. V shed 7 bases and J 2 bases; nucleotides not matched to a gene: 6. Germline loops: CDR1 MNHEY, CDR2 SVGAGI. This CDR3 has 15 amino acids.

This chain connects TRBV10-3 to TRBJ2-2, with D perhaps matching TRBD2 (7 bases). This CDR3 region has 17 residues. Per the germline V gene, CDR1 is ENHRY and CDR2 is SYGVKD. V lost 5 bases and J lost 5, with 21 bases in between. The CDR3 sequence is CAISRGGGGVGTGELFF. CDR3 nucleotides: TGTGCCATCAGTAGGGGGGGAGGCGGCGTTGGGACCGGGGAGCTGTTTTTT.

This sequence joins TRBV30 and TRBJ1-2; D is unresolved. CDR1 and CDR2 from the germline V gene are GTSNPN and SVGIG (reference sequence). With 4 bases removed from V and 8 bases from J, the gap between germline ends came to 11 bases. The CDR3 covers 11 residues. The CDR3 sequence: CAWTRSLGYTF. CDR3 DNA sequence: TGTGCCTGGACGCGGTCTCTAGGCTACACCTTC.

This chain uses TRBV11-2 with TRBJ2-7; maybe TRBD1 (5 bases). The CDR3 is 13 amino acids. Germline assignment: CDR1 SGHAT and CDR2 FQNNGV. Trimming removed 4 bases at V and 3 bases at J, with 10 bases between. The DNA of the CDR3 is TGTGCCAGCAGCTCAGGACACTACTACGAGCAGTACTTC. Amino acid sequence: CASSSGHYYEQYF.

The chain couples TRBV4-2 to TRBJ2-2, with 10 nucleotides matching TRBD1. This CDR3 is 18 amino acids long. Germline assignment: CDR1 LGHNA and CDR2 YNFKEQ. Trimming removed 1 base from V and 2 bases from J; junction bases left unmatched: 7. The CDR3 coding sequence is TGTGCCAGCAGCCAAGCCTGGGGACAGGGGCCCAACACCGGGGAGCTGTTTTTT. Protein: CASSQAWGQGPNTGELFF.

The chain has TRBV6-2 or TRBV6-3 and TRBJ1-1, with 9 nucleotides matching TRBD1. V dropped 6 bases and J dropped 8; count of bases not matched to a gene: 10. Per the germline V gene, CDR1 is MNHEY and CDR2 is SVGEGT. The CDR3 length is 14 residues. The CDR3: CASSQNTGGGEAFF. The CDR3 nucleotides read TGTGCCAGCAGCCAAAACACAGGGGGCGGAGAAGCTTTCTTT.